This T cell receptor beta chain was recovered during a study of OX40 agonist ivuxolimab in advanced cancers. For the study at large: Averaging roughly 60 years in age, with a range of roughly 20 to 90, the cohort was 80% to 90% male.

The CDR3 spans 15 residues. CDR1 is LNHDA and CDR2 is SQIVND in the germline V gene (reference sequence). With 7 bases clipped from V and 0 bases from J, the junction kept 4 bases outside the gene matches. Regarding this clone: Its antigen is not known.

Study results and caveats: Expanded clones belonging to CD8+ T cells outnumbered, on average, those of CD4+. Individuals who were partial responders at 0.1-3.0 mg/kg had clonal expansion that ranked among the lowest.

Assay: immunoSEQ multiplex PCR; the TCRdb copy retains only in-frame clones and omits some. The sample shows tens of thousands of clones, about 82% of them seen only once. The chain has TRBV19 and TRBJ1-5, with 9 nucleotides matching TRBD1. The sample consisted of CD4+ or CD8+ T cells sorted from blood, taken in a trial of the OX40 agonist ivuxolimab. The TCR comes from an adult with an advanced solid tumor such as melanoma, head and neck, liver or kidney cancer. Here the CDR3 reads CASTDRGPSNQPQHF. CDR3 DNA: TGTGCCAGTACGGACAGGGGACCTAGCAATCAGCCCCAGCATTTT. Variable domain in full (rest from reference TRBV19 and TRBJ1-5): DGGITQSPKYLFRKEGQNVTLSCEQNLNHDAMYWYRQDPGQGLRLIYYSQIVNDFQKGDIAEGYSVSREKKESFPLTVTSAQKNPTAFYLCASTDRGPSNQPQHFGDGTRLSIL.